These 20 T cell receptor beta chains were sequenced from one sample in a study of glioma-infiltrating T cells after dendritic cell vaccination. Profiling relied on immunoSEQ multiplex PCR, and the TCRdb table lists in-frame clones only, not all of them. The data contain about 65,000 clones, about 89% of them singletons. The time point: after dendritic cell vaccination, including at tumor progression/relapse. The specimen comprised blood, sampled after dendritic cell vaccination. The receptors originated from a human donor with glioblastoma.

The CDR3 DNA reads as TGTGCCAGCATTGTGGAGGTCTCCTACGAGCAGTACTTC. It yields the protein CASIVEVSYEQYF. The rearrangement links TRBV2 to TRBJ2-7; tentative D call: TRBD2 (5 bases). This CDR3 region has 13 residues. Trimming took 7 bases from V and 0 from J, leaving 10 bases between them. CDR1 SNHLY and CDR2 FYNNEI come from the germline V gene.

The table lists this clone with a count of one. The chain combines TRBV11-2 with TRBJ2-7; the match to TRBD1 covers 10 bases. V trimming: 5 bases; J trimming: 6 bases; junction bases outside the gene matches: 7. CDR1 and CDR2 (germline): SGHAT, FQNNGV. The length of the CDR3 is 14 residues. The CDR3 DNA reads TGTGCCAGCAGCCCCGGGACAGGGGTGGGCGAGCAGTACTTC. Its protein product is CASSPGTGVGEQYF.

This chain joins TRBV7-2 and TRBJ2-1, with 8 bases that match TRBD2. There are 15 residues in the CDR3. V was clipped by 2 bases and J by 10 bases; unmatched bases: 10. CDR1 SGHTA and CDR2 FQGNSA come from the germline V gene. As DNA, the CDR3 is TGTGCCAGCAGCTTAAGCGGGAGCGGGGGAGGCGAGCAGTTCTTC. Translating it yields CASSLSGSGGGEQFF.

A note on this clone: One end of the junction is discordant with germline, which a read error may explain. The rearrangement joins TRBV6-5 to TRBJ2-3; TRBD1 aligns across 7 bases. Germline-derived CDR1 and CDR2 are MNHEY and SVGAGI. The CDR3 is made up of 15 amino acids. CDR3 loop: CAGSYSTGITDTQYF. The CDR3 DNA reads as TGTGCCGGCAGTTACTCGACAGGGATCACAGATACGCAGTATTTT.

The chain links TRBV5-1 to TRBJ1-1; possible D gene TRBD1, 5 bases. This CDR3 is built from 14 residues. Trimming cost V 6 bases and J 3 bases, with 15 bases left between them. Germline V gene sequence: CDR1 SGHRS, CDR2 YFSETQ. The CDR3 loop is CASTRGDGDTEAFF. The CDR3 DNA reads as TGCGCCAGCACCCGGGGGGATGGCGACACTGAAGCTTTCTTT.

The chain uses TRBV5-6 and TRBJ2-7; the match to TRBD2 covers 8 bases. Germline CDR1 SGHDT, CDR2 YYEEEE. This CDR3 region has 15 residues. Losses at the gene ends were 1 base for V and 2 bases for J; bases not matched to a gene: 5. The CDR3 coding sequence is TGTGCCAGCAGCTTGCGGGGGGGCGGGACCTACGAGCAGTACTTC. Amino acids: CASSLRGGGTYEQYF.

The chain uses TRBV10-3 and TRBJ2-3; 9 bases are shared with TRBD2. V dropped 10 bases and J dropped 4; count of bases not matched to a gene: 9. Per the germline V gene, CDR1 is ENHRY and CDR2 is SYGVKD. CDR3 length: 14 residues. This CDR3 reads CATVAGVRADTQYF. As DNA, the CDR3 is TGTGCCACCGTAGCGGGAGTTAGGGCAGATACGCAGTATTTT.

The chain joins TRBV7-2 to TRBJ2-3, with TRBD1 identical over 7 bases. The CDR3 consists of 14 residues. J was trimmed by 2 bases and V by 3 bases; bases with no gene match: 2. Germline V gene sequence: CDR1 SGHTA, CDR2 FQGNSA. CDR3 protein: CASSFDRVTDTQYF. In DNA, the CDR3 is TGTGCCAGCAGCTTCGACAGGGTCACAGATACGCAGTATTTT.

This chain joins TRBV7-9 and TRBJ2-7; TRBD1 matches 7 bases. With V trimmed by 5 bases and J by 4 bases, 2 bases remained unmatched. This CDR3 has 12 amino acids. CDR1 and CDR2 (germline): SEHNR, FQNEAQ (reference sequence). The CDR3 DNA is TGTGCCAGCAGCACACAGGGGTACGAGCAGTACTTC. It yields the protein CASSTQGYEQYF. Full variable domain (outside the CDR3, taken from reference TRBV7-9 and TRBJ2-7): DTGVSQNPRHKITKRGQNVTFRCDPISEHNRLYWYRQTLGQGPEFLTYFQNEAQLEKSRLLSDRFSAERPKGSFSTLEIQRTEQGDSAMYLCASSTQGYEQYFGPGTRLTVT.

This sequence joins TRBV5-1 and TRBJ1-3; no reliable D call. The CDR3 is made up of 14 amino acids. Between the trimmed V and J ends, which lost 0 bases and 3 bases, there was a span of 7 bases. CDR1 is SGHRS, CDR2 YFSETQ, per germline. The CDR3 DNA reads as TGCGCCAGCAGCTTGGATAGTGGTGGAAACACCATATATTTT. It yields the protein CASSLDSGGNTIYF.

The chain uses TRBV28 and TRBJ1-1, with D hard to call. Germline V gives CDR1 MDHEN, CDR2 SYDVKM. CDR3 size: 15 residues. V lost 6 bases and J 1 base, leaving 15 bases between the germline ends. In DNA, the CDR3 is TGTGCCAGCAGGAGAGGCCCGAACCCGAACACTGAAGCTTTCTTT. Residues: CASRRGPNPNTEAFF. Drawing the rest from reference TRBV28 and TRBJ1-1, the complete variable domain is DVKVTQSSRYLVKRTGEKVFLECVQDMDHENMFWYRQDPGLGLRLIYFSYDVKMKEKGDIPEGYSVSREKKERFSLILESASTNQTSMYLCASRRGPNPNTEAFFGQGTRLTVV.

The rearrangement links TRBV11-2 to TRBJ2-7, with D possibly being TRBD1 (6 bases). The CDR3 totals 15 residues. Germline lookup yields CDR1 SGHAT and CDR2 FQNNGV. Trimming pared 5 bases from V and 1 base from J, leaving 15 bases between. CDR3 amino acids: CASSKQTGISYEQYF. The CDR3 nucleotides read TGTGCCAGCAGCAAACAAACAGGGATTTCCTACGAGCAGTACTTC.

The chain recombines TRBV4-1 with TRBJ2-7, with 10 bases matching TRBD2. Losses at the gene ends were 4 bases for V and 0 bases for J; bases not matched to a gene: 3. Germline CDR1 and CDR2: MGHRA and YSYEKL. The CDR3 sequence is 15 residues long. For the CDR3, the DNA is TGCGCCAGCAGCCGTCCTAGCGGGAGCTCCTACGAGCAGTACTTC. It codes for CASSRPSGSSYEQYF.

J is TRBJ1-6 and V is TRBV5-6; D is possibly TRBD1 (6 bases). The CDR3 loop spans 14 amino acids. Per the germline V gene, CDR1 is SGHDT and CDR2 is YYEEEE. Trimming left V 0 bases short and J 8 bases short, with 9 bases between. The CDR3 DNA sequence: TGTGCCAGCAGCTTGGCACAGGGTGATTCACCCCTCCACTTT. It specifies CASSLAQGDSPLHF.

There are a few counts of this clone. CDR3 sequence reads: CASSLSGENGYTF. As DNA, the CDR3 is TGTGCCAGCAGCTTATCAGGGGAGAATGGCTACACCTTC. This sequence joins TRBV7-3 and TRBJ1-2; tentative D call: TRBD1 (6 bases). CDR1 is SGHTA and CDR2 is FQGTGA in the germline V gene. The length of the CDR3 is 13 residues. Trimming left V 2 bases short and J 6 bases short, with 10 bases between.

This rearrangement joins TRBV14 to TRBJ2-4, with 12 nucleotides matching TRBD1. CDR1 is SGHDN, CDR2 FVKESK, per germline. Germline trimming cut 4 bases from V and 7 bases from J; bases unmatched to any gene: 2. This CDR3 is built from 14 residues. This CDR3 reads CASSRDRGPNIQYF. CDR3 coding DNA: TGTGCCAGCAGCCGGGACAGGGGGCCGAACATTCAGTACTTC.

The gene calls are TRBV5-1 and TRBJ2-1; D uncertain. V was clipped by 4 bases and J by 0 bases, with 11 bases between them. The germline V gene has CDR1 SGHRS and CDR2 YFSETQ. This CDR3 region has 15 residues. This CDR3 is CASSPPADSYNEQFF. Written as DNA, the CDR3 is TGCGCCAGCAGCCCACCGGCGGACTCCTACAATGAGCAGTTCTTC.

The DNA of the CDR3 is TGTGCCAGCAGTTATCGGGGAAGGGGAGGGTCACCCCTCCACTTT. Protein product: CASSYRGRGGSPLHF. The chain is built from TRBV6-5 and TRBJ1-6, with D possibly TRBD1 on 5 matching bases. This CDR3 comprises 15 residues. The germline gives CDR1 MNHEY, CDR2 SVGAGI. Trimming removed 3 bases at V and 10 bases at J, with 16 bases between.

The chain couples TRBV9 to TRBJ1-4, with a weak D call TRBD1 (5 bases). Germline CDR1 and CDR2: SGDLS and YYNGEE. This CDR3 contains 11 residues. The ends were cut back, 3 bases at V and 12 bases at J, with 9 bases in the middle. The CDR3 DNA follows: TGTGCCAGCAGCGCTACGGGGGAACTGTTTTTT. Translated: CASSATGELFF.

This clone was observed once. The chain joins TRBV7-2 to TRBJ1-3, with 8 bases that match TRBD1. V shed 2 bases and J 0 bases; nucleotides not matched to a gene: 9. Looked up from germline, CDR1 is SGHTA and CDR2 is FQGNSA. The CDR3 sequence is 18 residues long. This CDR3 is CASSLRQGARFSGNTIYF. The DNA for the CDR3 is TGTGCCAGCAGCTTAAGGCAGGGGGCGCGGTTCTCTGGAAACACCATATATTTT.